This TCR beta chain stems from a study of cytotoxic CD8 clonotypes in ibrutinib-treated CLL. Study-level information: By median 68 months, roughly twelve had progressed and 14 stayed remitted; responses had been 2 complete and about 25 partial.

This clone is termed medium-sized. As yet, its antigen is unknown. Other DNA sequences within the sample encode an identical CDR3. General study results and limits: On treatment, the uncommon public clonotypes contracted or remained stable.

Generated by immunoSEQ multiplex PCR, the TCRdb table keeps only in-frame clones and is missing some. The profile shows 9,500 to 12,000 clones, roughly four fifths of them singletons. The sample in question was PBMCs, obtained at disease progression, from a patient treated with ibrutinib. The sequence was obtained from a human donor with chronic lymphocytic leukemia.

The DNA of the CDR3 is TGTGCCAGCAGTCCTGGAATAGATAGCAATCAGCCCCAGCATTTT. Its translation is CASSPGIDSNQPQHF. The gene calls are TRBV28 and TRBJ1-5; D is ambiguous. Deletions cut 5 bases from V and 0 bases from J, with 11 bases between. The CDR3 runs 15 residues. The germline gives CDR1 MDHEN, CDR2 SYDVKM.